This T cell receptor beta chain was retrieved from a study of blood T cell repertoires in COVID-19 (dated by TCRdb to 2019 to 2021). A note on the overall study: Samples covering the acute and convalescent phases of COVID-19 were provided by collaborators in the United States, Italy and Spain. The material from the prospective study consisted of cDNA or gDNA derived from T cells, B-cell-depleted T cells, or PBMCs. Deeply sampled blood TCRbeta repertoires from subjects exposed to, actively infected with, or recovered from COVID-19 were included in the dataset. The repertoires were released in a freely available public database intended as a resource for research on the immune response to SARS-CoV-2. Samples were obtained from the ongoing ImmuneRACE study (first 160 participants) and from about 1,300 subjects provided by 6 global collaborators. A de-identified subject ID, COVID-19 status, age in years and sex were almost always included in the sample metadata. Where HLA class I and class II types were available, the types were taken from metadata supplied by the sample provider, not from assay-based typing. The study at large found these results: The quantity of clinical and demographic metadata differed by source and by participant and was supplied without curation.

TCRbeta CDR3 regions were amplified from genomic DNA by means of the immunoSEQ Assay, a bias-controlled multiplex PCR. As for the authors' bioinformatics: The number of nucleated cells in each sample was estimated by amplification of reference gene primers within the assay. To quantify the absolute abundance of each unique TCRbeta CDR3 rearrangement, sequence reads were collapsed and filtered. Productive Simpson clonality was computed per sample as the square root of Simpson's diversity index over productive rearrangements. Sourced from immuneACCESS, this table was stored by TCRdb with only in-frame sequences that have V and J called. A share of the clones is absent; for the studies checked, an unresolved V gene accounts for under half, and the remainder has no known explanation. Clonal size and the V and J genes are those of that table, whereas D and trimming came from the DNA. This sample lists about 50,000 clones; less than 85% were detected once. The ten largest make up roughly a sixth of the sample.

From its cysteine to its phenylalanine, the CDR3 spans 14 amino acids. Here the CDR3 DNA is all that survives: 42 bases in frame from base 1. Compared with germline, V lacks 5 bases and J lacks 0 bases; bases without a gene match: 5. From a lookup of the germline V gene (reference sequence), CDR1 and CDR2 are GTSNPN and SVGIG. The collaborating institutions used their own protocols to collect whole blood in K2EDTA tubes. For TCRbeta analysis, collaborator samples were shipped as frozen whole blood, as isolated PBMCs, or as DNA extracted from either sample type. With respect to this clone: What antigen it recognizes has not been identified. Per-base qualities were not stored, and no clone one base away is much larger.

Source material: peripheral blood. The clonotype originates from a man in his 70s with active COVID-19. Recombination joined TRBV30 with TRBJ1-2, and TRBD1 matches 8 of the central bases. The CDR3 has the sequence CAWSSQGANYGYTF. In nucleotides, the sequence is TGTGCCTGGTCTTCACAGGGGGCTAACTATGGCTACACCTTC.